One sample yielded the 6 T cell receptor beta chains listed below, sequenced in a study of cytomegalovirus exposure and HLA in healthy donors. The PCR made use of 60 Vbeta and 13 Jbeta primers. Only in-frame clones appear in the TCRdb table, and some are missing; sequencing was by immunoSEQ multiplex PCR. There are some 150,000 clones in the sample; roughly four fifths occur only once, and roughly 3.2% lies in the top ten. The sequenced sample was PBMCs. The receptors here all came from a man younger than 35 in good health and CMV-seropositive.

This clone came up a few times. The chain employs TRBV19 and TRBJ2-1; TRBD2 aligns across 9 bases. Germline V lookup: CDR1 LNHDA, CDR2 SQIVND (reference sequence). V shed 3 bases and J 8 bases; nucleotides not matched to a gene: 8. The CDR3 consists of 15 residues. CDR3 region: CASSIKGGRGDEQFF. For the CDR3, the DNA is TGTGCCAGTAGTATTAAGGGCGGGAGGGGCGATGAGCAGTTCTTC. The variable domain in full, with the rest retrieved from reference TRBV19 and TRBJ2-1, is DGGITQSPKYLFRKEGQNVTLSCEQNLNHDAMYWYRQDPGQGLRLIYYSQIVNDFQKGDIAEGYSVSREKKESFPLTVTSAQKNPTAFYLCASSIKGGRGDEQFFGPGTRLTVL.

This clone showed up just once. The chain combines TRBV27 with TRBJ1-1; TRBD1 is a possible D gene (6 bases). Germline lookup yields CDR1 MNHEY and CDR2 SMNVEV (reference sequence). Trimming left V 8 bases short and J 4 bases short, with 17 bases between. CDR3 length: 14 residues. The CDR3 loop reads CASGDLQGITEAFF. CDR3 in DNA: TGTGCCAGCGGAGATTTACAGGGTATCACTGAAGCTTTCTTT.

The rearrangement joins TRBV13 to TRBJ2-3; a possible D gene is TRBD1 (7 bases). The CDR3 has 14 residues. V was shortened by 5 bases and J by 2 bases, with 11 bases between the two germline ends. The germline V gene has CDR1 PRHDT and CDR2 FYEKMQ (reference sequence). The CDR3 spells CASSRQGLTDTQYF. The CDR3, as DNA: TGTGCCAGCAGCCGACAGGGACTCACAGATACGCAGTATTTT.

With regard to this clone: This same CDR3 is encoded by further DNA sequences in the sample. V is TRBV5-1 and J is TRBJ1-1; the match to TRBD1 covers 8 bases. Germline CDR1 is SGHRS and CDR2 is YFSETQ. Trimming cost V 4 bases and J 2 bases; bases outside gene matches: 4. There are 14 residues in the CDR3. This chain's CDR3 is CASSGGTGNTEAFF. In DNA form, the CDR3 reads TGCGCCAGCAGCGGGGGGACAGGTAACACTGAAGCTTTCTTT.

V is TRBV6-1 and J is TRBJ2-3; 10 bases are a match to TRBD2. J lost 3 bases, V lost 5 bases, and 2 bases had no gene match. Per the germline V gene, CDR1 is MNHNS and CDR2 is SASEGT. The CDR3 totals 14 residues. CDR3 loop: CASSLLAGTDTQYF. The CDR3 DNA is TGTGCCAGCAGTTTACTAGCGGGGACAGATACGCAGTATTTT.

The chain has TRBV19 and TRBJ2-1; D possibly corresponds to TRBD1 (5 bases). Germline-derived CDR1 and CDR2 are LNHDA and SQIVND (reference sequence). The CDR3 sequence is 12 residues long. V lost 5 bases and J 9 bases, leaving 11 bases between the germline ends. CDR3 loop: CASSGRVTEQFF. CDR3 coding DNA: TGTGCCAGTAGTGGCAGGGTCACTGAGCAGTTCTTC.